This TCR beta chain came from a study of esophageal squamous cell carcinoma under preoperative chemotherapy. Whole-study context: Both tumor-infiltrating lymphocytes and peripheral blood T cells were profiled.

A single count supports this clonotype. Antigen specificity is unknown. The time point was: before preoperative PTX-NDP chemotherapy. V was pared by 7 bases and J by 0 bases, with 3 bases of the junction left unmatched. Germline V gene lookup returns CDR1 MNHNS and CDR2 SASEGT. The CDR3 spans 14 residues. One entry per CDR3 protein results from TCRdb running MiXCR on the PCR reads. The sample has roughly 14,000 distinct CDR3 sequences; 40% to 50% are singletons. Points from the study as a whole: Paclitaxel-nedaplatin therapy caused immediate, substantial clonotype frequency changes.

The sample here was taken from a patient given preoperative chemotherapy. This TCR came from a human donor with esophageal squamous cell carcinoma. The donor label of this sample is uncertain. This chain uses TRBV6-1 with TRBJ2-3; 8 bases fit TRBD1. CDR3 in amino acids: CASTGQGSTDTQYF. Written as DNA, the CDR3 is TGTGCCAGCACTGGACAGGGTAGCACAGATACGCAGTATTTT.